This entry describes one TCR beta chain. Its target is not known. A junction boundary mismatches the germline segment, possibly from a read error. This sample is drawn from a study of tumor-infiltrating lymphocytes in primary liver carcinoma. Study-level information: Stage T1-T3 N0M0 and a size of roughly 4 to 10 cm characterized the tumors. Productive TCRbeta reads per sample were roughly 3.5 to 7.13 million, not differing by tissue.

Co-extracted RNA and DNA came from roughly 20-30 mg of unsorted bulk tissue. Study-wide points: About 8-25% of top clones, no more, were shared by all five regions.

CDR3 length equals 13 residues. In germline, CDR1 is MNHEY, CDR2 SVGAGI. Constant-region priming of roughly 500 ng total RNA yielded TCR beta cDNA. ARM-PCR was slightly modified, and three nested multiplex PCR rounds with it gave rise to the TCR beta libraries. Researchers ran the first two PCR rounds for ten to eleven cycles each with TRBV1-TRBV30 forward primers and a C-beta reverse primer. TCRdb re-called the multiplex PCR reads through MiXCR, storing one row per CDR3 protein. The sample yields tens of thousands of distinct CDR3 sequences, approximately 80% seen once. This sequence originates from a woman in her thirties with primary liver carcinoma and hepatitis B virus infection. The J gene is TRBJ2-5, the V gene TRBV6-5, with TRBD1 matching 10 bases. Input material: liver tumor tissue from sampling region 2. Described subset: tumor region T2, inferior pole. The CDR3 region has the DNA TGCGCCAGCACTACCGACAGGGGGCTTACCCAGTACTTC. This codes for CASTTDRGLTQYF.